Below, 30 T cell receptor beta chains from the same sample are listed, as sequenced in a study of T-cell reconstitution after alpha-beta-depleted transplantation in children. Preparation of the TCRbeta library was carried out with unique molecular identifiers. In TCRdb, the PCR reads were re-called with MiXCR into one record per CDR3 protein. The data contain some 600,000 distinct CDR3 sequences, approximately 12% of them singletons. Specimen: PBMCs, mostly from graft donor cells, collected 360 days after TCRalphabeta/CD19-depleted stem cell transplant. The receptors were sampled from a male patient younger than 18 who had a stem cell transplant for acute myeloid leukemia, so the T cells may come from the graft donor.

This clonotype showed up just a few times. CDR3 protein: CASSLDRVDQPQHF. The CDR3 DNA reads TGTGCCAGCAGTTTAGACAGGGTGGATCAGCCCCAGCATTTT. The genes are TRBV12-3 or TRBV12-4 and TRBJ1-5; D is possibly TRBD1 (6 bases). The CDR3 length is 14 residues. V gave up 1 base and J gave up 5 bases, with 9 bases separating them.

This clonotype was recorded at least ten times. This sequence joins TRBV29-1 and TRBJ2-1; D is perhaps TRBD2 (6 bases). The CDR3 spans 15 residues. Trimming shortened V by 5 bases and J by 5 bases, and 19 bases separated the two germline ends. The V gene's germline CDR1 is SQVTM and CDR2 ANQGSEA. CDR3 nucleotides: TGCAGCGTTTTCTTTGGCCTAGCGCTTGACAATGAGCAGTTCTTC. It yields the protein CSVFFGLALDNEQFF.

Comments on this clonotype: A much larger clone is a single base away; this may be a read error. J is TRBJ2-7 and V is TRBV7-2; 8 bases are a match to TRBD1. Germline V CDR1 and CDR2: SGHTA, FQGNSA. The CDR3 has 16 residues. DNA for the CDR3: TGTGCCAGCAGCTTAAATTGGGGACAGGCCTCCTACGAGCGGTACTTC. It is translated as CASSLNWGQASYERYF.

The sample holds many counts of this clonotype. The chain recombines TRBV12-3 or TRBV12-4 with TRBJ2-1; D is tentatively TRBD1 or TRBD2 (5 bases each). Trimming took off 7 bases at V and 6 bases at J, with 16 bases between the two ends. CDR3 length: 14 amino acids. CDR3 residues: CASKGYGDGNEQFF. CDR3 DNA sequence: TGTGCCAGCAAGGGGTACGGGGACGGCAATGAGCAGTTCTTC.

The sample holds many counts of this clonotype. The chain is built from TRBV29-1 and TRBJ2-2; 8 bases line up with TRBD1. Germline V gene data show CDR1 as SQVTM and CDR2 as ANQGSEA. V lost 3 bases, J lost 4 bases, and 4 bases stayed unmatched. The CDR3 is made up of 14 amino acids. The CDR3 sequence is CSVDQGASTGELFF. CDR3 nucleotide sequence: TGCAGCGTTGACCAGGGGGCGAGCACCGGGGAGCTGTTTTTT.

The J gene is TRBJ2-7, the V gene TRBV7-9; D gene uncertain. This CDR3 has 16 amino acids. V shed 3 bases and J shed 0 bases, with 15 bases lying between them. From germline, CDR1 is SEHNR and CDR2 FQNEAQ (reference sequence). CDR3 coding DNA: TGTGCCAGCAGCTTTGGGGTTAGGCCCAGCTCCTACGAGCAGTACTTC. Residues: CASSFGVRPSSYEQYF.

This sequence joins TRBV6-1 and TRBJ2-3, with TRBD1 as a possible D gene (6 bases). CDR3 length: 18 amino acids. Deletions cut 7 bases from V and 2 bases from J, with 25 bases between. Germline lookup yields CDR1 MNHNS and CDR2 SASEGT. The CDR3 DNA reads TGTGCCAGCAACCGGAACCCTCCGGGACACCTTTCCACAGATACGCAGTATTTT. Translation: CASNRNPPGHLSTDTQYF.

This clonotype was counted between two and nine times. CDR3 sequence (DNA): TGTGCCAGCAGCTTAACTTGGGTGAACTACGAGCAGTACTTC. As protein: CASSLTWVNYEQYF. The chain links TRBV7-3 to TRBJ2-7; D not resolved. The CDR3 totals 14 residues. Germline V gene data show CDR1 as SGHTA and CDR2 as FQGTGA. Deletions cut 0 bases from V and 3 bases from J, with 9 bases between.

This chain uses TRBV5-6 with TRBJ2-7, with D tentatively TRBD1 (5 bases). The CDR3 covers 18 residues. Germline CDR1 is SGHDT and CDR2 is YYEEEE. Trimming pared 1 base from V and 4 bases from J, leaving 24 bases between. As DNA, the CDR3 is TGTGCCAGCAGCTTGACTATCCGCACAGGTCGGCTTGGGTACGAGCAGTACTTC. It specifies CASSLTIRTGRLGYEQYF.

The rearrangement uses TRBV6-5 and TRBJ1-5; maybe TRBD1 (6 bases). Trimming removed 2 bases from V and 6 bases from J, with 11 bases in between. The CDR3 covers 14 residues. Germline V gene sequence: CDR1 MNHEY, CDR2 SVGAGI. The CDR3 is CASSYRGVGQPQHF. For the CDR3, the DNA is TGTGCCAGCAGTTACAGGGGGGTGGGTCAGCCCCAGCATTTT.

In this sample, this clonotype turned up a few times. The CDR3 DNA sequence: TGCGCCAGCAGCCAGGCCGCTGGGAACACCGGGGAGCTGTTTTTT. Encoded protein: CASSQAAGNTGELFF. V is TRBV4-3 and J is TRBJ2-2; D gene unclear. The germline V gene has CDR1 LGHNA and CDR2 YSLEER. The CDR3 has 15 amino acids. V dropped 3 bases and J dropped 1 base, with 9 bases sitting between them.

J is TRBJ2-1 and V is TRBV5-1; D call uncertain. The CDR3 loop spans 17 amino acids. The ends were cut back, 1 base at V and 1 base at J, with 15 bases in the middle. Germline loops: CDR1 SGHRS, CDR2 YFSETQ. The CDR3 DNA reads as TGCGCCAGCAGCTTGTATAGCTTAGTCGGGTCCTACAATGAGCAGTTCTTC. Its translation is CASSLYSLVGSYNEQFF.

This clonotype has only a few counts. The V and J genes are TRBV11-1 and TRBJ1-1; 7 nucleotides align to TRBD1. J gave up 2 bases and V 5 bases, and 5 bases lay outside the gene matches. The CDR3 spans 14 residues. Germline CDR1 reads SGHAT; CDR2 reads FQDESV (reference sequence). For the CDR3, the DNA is TGTGCCAGCAGCCGGGGACAGATCAACACTGAAGCTTTCTTT. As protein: CASSRGQINTEAFF.

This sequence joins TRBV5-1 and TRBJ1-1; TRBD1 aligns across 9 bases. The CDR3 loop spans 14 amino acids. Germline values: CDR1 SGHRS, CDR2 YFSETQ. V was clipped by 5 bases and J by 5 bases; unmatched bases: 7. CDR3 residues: CASRTGGLGTEAFF. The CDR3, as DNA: TGCGCCAGCAGAACAGGGGGCCTGGGGACTGAAGCTTTCTTT.

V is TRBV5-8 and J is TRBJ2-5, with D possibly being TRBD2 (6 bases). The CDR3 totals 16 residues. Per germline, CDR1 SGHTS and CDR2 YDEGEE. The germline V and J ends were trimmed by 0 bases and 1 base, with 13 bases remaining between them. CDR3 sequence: CASSLDGGNFQETQYF. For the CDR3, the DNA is TGTGCCAGCAGCTTGGACGGCGGGAACTTCCAAGAGACCCAGTACTTC.

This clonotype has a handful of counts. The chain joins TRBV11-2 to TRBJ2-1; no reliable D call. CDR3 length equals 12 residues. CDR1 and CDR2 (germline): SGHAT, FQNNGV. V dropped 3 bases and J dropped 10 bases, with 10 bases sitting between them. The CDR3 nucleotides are TGTGCCAGCAGCTTCCTAGGCACGGAGCAGTTCTTC. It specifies CASSFLGTEQFF.

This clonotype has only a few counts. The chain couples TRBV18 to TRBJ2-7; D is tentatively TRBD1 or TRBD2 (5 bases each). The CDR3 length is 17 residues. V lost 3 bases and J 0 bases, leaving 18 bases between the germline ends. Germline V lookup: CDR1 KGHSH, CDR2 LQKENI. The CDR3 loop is CASSPTPGTASSYEQYF. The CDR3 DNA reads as TGTGCCAGCTCACCGACTCCCGGGACCGCGAGCTCCTACGAGCAGTACTTC.

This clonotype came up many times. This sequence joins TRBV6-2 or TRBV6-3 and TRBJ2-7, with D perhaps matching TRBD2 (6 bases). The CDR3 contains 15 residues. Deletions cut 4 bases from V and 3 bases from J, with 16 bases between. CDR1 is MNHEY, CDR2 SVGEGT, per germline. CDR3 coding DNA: TGTGCCAGCAGTTTCGGCGGGACGGACGGCTACGAGCAGTACTTC. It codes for CASSFGGTDGYEQYF.

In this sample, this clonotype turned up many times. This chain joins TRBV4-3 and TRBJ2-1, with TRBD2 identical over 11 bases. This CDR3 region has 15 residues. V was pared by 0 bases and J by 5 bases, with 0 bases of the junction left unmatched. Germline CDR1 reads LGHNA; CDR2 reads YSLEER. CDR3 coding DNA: TGCGCCAGCAGCCAAGATAGCGGGAGGGACAATGAGCAGTTCTTC. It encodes CASSQDSGRDNEQFF.

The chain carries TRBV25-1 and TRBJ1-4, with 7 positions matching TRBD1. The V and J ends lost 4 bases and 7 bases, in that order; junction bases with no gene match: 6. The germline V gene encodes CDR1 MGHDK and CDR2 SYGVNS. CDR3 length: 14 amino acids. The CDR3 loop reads CASSGTGSGEKLFF. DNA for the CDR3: TGTGCCAGCAGTGGGACAGGTAGTGGTGAAAAACTGTTTTTT.

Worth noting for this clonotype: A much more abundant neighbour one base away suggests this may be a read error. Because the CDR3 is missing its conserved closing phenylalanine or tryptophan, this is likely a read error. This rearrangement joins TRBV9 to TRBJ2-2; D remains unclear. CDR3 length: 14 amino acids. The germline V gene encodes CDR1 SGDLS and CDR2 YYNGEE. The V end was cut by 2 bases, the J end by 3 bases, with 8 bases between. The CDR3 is CASSVLGDTGELFY. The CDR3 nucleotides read TGTGCCAGCAGCGTCTTAGGTGACACCGGGGAGCTGTTTTAT.

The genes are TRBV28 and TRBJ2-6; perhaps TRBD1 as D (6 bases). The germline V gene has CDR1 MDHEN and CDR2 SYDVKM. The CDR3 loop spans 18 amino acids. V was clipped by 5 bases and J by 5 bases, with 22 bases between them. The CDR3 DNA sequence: TGTGCCAGCAGTGAAAGCGACAGGCCTAGCCTCTGGGCCAACGTCCTGACTTTC. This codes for CASSESDRPSLWANVLTF.

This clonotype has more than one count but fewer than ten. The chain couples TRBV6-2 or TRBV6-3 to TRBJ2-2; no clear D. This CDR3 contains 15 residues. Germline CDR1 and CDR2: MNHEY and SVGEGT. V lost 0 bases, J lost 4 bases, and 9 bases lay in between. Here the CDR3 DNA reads TGTGCCAGCAGTTACTCGAATAGGCTCACCGGGGAGCTGTTTTTT. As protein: CASSYSNRLTGELFF.

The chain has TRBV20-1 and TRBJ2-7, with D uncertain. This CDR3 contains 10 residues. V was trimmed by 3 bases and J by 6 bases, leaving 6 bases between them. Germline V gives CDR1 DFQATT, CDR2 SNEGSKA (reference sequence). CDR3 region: CSASIAEQYF. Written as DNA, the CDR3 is TGCAGTGCTAGTATAGCCGAGCAGTACTTC.

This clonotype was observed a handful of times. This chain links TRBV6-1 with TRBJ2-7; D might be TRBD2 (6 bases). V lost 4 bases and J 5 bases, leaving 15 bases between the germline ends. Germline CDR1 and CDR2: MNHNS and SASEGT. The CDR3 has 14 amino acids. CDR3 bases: TGTGCCAGCAGTGGGGGACTCCCCGCACACGAGCAGTACTTC. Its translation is CASSGGLPAHEQYF.

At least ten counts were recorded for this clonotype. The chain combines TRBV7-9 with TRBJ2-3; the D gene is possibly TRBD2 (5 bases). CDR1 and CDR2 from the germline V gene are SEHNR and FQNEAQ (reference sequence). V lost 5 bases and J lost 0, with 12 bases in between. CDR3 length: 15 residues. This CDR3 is CASSGLRLSTDTQYF. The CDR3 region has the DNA TGTGCCAGCAGCGGTCTGAGACTAAGCACAGATACGCAGTATTTT. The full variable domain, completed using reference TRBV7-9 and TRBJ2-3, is DTGVSQNPRHKITKRGQNVTFRCDPISEHNRLYWYRQTLGQGPEFLTYFQNEAQLEKSRLLSDRFSAERPKGSFSTLEIQRTEQGDSAMYLCASSGLRLSTDTQYFGPGTRLTVL.

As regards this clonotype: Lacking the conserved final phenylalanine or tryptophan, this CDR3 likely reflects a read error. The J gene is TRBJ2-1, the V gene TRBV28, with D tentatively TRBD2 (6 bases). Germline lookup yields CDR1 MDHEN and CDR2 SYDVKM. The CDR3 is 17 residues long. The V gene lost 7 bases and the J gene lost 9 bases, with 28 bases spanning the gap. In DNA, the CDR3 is TGTGCCAGCAATCTAATTTGGAGGGAGCGACAGAAGAGTGAGCAGTTCTGC. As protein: CASNLIWRERQKSEQFC.

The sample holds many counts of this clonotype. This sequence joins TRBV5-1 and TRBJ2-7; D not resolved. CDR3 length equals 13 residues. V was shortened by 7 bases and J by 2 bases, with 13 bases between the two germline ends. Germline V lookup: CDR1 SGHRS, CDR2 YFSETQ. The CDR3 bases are TGCGCCAGCCAGAAGTTGGGTGCCTACGAGCAGTACTTC. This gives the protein CASQKLGAYEQYF.

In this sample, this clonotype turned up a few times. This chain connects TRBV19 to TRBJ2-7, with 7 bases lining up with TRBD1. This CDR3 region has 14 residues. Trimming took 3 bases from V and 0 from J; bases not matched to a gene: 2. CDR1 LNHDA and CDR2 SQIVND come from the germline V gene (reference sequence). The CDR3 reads CASSMDRFSYEQYF. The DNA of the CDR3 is TGTGCCAGTAGTATGGACAGGTTCTCCTACGAGCAGTACTTC.

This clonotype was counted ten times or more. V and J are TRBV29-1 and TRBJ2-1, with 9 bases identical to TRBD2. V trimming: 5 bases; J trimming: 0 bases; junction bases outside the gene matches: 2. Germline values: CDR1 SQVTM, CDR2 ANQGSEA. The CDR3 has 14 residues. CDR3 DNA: TGCAGCGTTCGTAGCGGGGGCTCCTACAATGAGCAGTTCTTC. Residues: CSVRSGGSYNEQFF.